The rows below give T cell receptor beta chains drawn from one sample of a study of cytomegalovirus exposure and HLA in healthy donors. Some clones are missing from TCRdb's copy, which holds only in-frame ones; the method was immunoSEQ multiplex PCR. The sample lists roughly 150,000 clones, approximately 70% occurring once. The sample taken for sequencing was PBMCs. Receptors originate from a woman aged 18-35 years in good health and CMV-seropositive. Each CDR3 is given with its conserved first and last residue. D genes are given only for firm matches. The size field is filled for only some rows; it gives once, few, many or a size class.

NA	TRBV18	NA	TRBJ1-6	CASSREVSPDSPLHF	TGTGCCAGCTCCCGGGAGGTGAGCCCTGATTCACCCCTCCACTTT
NA	TRBV7-9	NA	TRBJ2-1	CSSSSLAAYNEQFF	TGTTCCAGCAGCTCTTTAGCGGCGTACAATGAGCAGTTCTTC
NA	TRBV7-7	few	TRBJ2-5	CASSLEYRDQETQYF	TGTGCTAGCAGCTTAGAATATCGGGACCAAGAGACCCAGTACTTC
TRBD1	TRBV7-9	NA	TRBJ1-1	CASGQGLNTEAFF	TGTGCCAGCGGACAGGGGCTGAACACTGAAGCTTTCTTT
NA	TRBV7-2	NA	TRBJ2-5	CASIAGGPQETQYF	TGTGCCTCGATAGCAGGGGGGCCTCAAGAGACCCAGTACTTC
NA	TRBV5-8	once	TRBJ2-7	CASQGNYEQYF	TGTGCCAGCCAGGGTAACTACGAGCAGTACTTC
NA	TRBV28	NA	TRBJ1-3	CASRPPGASSGNTIYF	TGTGCCAGCAGACCCCCTGGGGCTAGCTCTGGAAACACCATATATTTT
TRBD2	TRBV6-5	few	TRBJ2-4	CASSYIAGAKNIQYF	TGTGCCAGCAGTTACATAGCGGGGGCCAAAAACATTCAGTACTTC
TRBD2	TRBV9	NA	TRBJ2-3	CASSPGTSGGLTDTQYF	TGTGCCAGCAGCCCCGGGACTAGCGGGGGCCTCACAGATACGCAGTATTTT
NA	TRBV2	NA	TRBJ2-4	CASSSENIQYF	TGTGCCAGCAGCTCAGAAAACATTCAGTACTTC
NA	TRBV9	few	TRBJ1-3	CASSPYRDIFLSGNTIYF	TGTGCCAGCAGCCCATACCGGGATATCTTCCTCTCTGGAAACACCATATATTTT
NA	TRBV2	NA	TRBJ1-6	CASGTRGGGNSPLHF	TGTGCCAGCGGGACCAGGGGCGGGGGTAATTCACCCCTCCACTTT
TRBD1	TRBV15	NA	TRBJ2-2	CATSSQDRDTGELFF	TGTGCCACCAGCAGCCAGGACAGGGACACCGGGGAGCTGTTTTTT
TRBD1	TRBV6-1	NA	TRBJ2-1	CASSVQGWFYNEQFF	TGTGCCAGCAGTGTACAGGGGTGGTTTTACAATGAGCAGTTCTTC
NA	TRBV2	NA	TRBJ2-7	CASSDPGTYEQYF	TGTGCCAGCAGTGACCCGGGGACCTACGAGCAGTACTTC
NA	TRBV5-4	NA	TRBJ1-1	CASSPGGPGTEAFF	TGTGCCAGCAGCCCCGGGGGTCCGGGGACTGAAGCTTTCTTT
NA	TRBV25-1	NA	TRBJ2-3	CASTGGTDTQYF	TGTGCCAGCACCGGGGGCACAGATACGCAGTATTTT
TRBD1	TRBV19	few	TRBJ2-3	CASSIGPGQDFTDTQYF	TGTGCCAGTAGTATAGGTCCGGGACAGGATTTCACAGATACGCAGTATTTT
TRBD2	TRBV19	NA	TRBJ2-7	CASSIGAGSYEQYF	TGTGCCAGTAGTATAGGAGCGGGGTCCTACGAGCAGTACTTC
NA	TRBV5-1	few	TRBJ2-5	CASSLTWGRALETQYF	TGCGCCAGCAGCTTGACGTGGGGCAGGGCCTTAGAGACCCAGTACTTC
NA	TRBV4-3	NA	TRBJ2-2	CASSQDRGNTGELFF	TGCGCCAGCAGCCAAGATCGGGGGAACACCGGGGAGCTGTTTTTT
TRBD2	TRBV7-3	few	TRBJ2-7	CASSRLADSYEQYF	TGTGCCAGCAGCCGTCTAGCGGACTCCTACGAGCAGTACTTC
TRBD1	TRBV7-2	NA	TRBJ2-7	CASRRGQGSSYEQYF	TGTGCCAGCAGACGAGGACAGGGGAGCTCCTACGAGCAGTACTTC
TRBD1	TRBV19	NA	TRBJ1-6	CASTPGQGNSPLHF	TGTGCCAGTACTCCGGGACAGGGAAATTCACCCCTCCACTTT
TRBD1	TRBV4-3	NA	TRBJ2-1	CASSQDFGQGYEQFF	TGCGCCAGCAGCCAAGATTTTGGACAGGGCTATGAGCAGTTCTTC
TRBD2	TRBV10-3	NA	TRBJ2-1	CAISDLTSGGFSLSQSSYNEQFF	TGTGCCATCAGTGACCTGACTAGCGGGGGTTTTTCGCTATCTCAGAGCTCCTACAATGAGCAGTTCTTC
TRBD1	TRBV10-3	NA	TRBJ1-4	CAISETGQAPNEKLFF	TGTGCCATCAGCGAGACCGGACAGGCACCTAATGAAAAACTGTTTTTT
TRBD2	TRBV12-5	NA	TRBJ2-1	CASGLSPSGGYGLNEQFF	TGTGCTAGTGGTTTGTCCCCTAGCGGGGGGTACGGTCTAAATGAGCAGTTCTTC
TRBD1	TRBV7-8	NA	TRBJ2-3	CASSLAGQGIIFRGTDTQYF	TGTGCCAGCAGCTTAGCGGGACAGGGTATTATTTTCCGCGGCACAGATACGCAGTATTTT
NA	TRBV2	NA	TRBJ2-7	CASSDKSAGPPDYEQYF	TGTGCCAGCAGTGATAAGAGTGCAGGACCCCCTGACTACGAGCAGTACTTC
TRBD1	TRBV27	NA	TRBJ1-3	CASSPRTGDSGNTIYF	TGTGCCAGCAGTCCACGGACAGGCGACTCTGGAAACACCATATATTTT
NA	TRBV18	NA	TRBJ2-7	CASSLQGTYEQYF	TGTGCCAGCTCACTCCAGGGGACCTACGAGCAGTACTTC
TRBD1	TRBV30	NA	TRBJ1-1	CAWNSRGDTEAFF	TGTGCCTGGAACTCCAGGGGGGACACTGAAGCTTTCTTT
TRBD2	TRBV28	NA	TRBJ2-5	CASRLAGGETQYF	TGTGCCAGCAGGCTAGCGGGGGGAGAGACCCAGTACTTC
TRBD1	TRBV4-3	NA	TRBJ2-1	CASSQEEVGQGAYNEQFF	TGCGCCAGCAGCCAAGAGGAGGTAGGACAGGGGGCCTACAATGAGCAGTTCTTC
TRBD1	TRBV7-9	NA	TRBJ1-2	CSSSLGPGQGYGYTF	TGTTCCAGCAGCTTAGGTCCGGGACAGGGGTATGGCTACACCTTC
NA	TRBV13	once	TRBJ2-2	CASSFKNTGELFF	TGTGCCAGCAGCTTCAAGAACACCGGGGAGCTGTTTTTT
NA	TRBV10-3	few	TRBJ1-2	CAINKEGIGGYTF	TGTGCCATCAATAAGGAGGGGATAGGCGGCTACACCTTC
NA	TRBV29-1	NA	TRBJ2-1	CSAPERVGEQFF	TGCAGCGCCCCCGAACGGGTTGGGGAGCAGTTCTTC
NA	TRBV25-1	NA	TRBJ2-5	CASSELGTLPEFETQYF	TGTGCCAGCAGTGAATTGGGGACACTACCAGAGTTTGAGACCCAGTACTTC
TRBD1	TRBV5-6	NA	TRBJ2-7	CASSGRGQGLPYEQYF	TGTGCCAGCAGCGGGCGGGGACAGGGGTTACCCTACGAGCAGTACTTC
NA	TRBV4-1	few	TRBJ1-2	CASSQDRAEIYGYTF	TGCGCCAGCAGCCAAGACAGGGCCGAGATCTATGGCTACACCTTC
TRBD1	TRBV4-2	NA	TRBJ2-7	CASSQGTDYYEQYF	TGTGCCAGCAGCCAGGGGACAGATTACTACGAGCAGTACTTC
NA	TRBV30	NA	TRBJ1-2	CAWGSGGGYTF	TGTGCCTGGGGATCCGGGGGTGGCTACACCTTC
TRBD1	TRBV5-1	NA	TRBJ2-3	CASSPRGIDTQYF	TGCGCCAGCAGTCCCAGGGGGATAGATACGCAGTATTTT
TRBD1	TRBV7-9	NA	TRBJ2-1	CASRHGQGTDNEQFF	TGTGCCAGCAGACATGGACAGGGGACCGACAATGAGCAGTTCTTC
NA	TRBV4-3	NA	TRBJ1-1	CASSLGPGANPEAFF	TGCGCCAGCAGCCTGGGTCCAGGGGCGAACCCTGAAGCTTTCTTT
TRBD1	TRBV7-9	NA	TRBJ1-5	CASSPGQGRNQPQHF	TGTGCCAGCAGCCCGGGACAGGGACGCAATCAGCCCCAGCATTTT
NA	TRBV7-9	NA	TRBJ2-5	CASSTVGGYEETQYF	TGTGCCAGCAGCACCGTGGGGGGTTACGAAGAGACCCAGTACTTC
NA	TRBV9	once	TRBJ2-3	CASSVLANTGIGTDTQYF	TGTGCCAGCAGCGTATTAGCGAATACAGGGATAGGGACAGATACGCAGTATTTT
NA	TRBV6-6	few	TRBJ2-2	CASRQDYTGELFF	TGTGCCAGCAGACAGGATTACACCGGGGAGCTGTTTTTT
TRBD2	TRBV12-5	NA	TRBJ2-1	CASGLVLSLAGAEEQFF	TGTGCTAGTGGTTTGGTACTTTCACTAGCGGGGGCAGAGGAGCAGTTCTTC
TRBD1	TRBV7-8	few	TRBJ1-2	CASSPAGGAGYTF	TGTGCCAGCAGCCCAGCAGGGGGCGCGGGCTACACCTTC
TRBD1	TRBV10-3	NA	TRBJ1-5	CAISDPDRLGDRNQPQHF	TGTGCCATCAGTGACCCGGACAGGTTAGGGGATCGCAATCAGCCCCAGCATTTT
TRBD1	TRBV23-1	once	TRBJ1-4	CASRSIDRDRGCLSQEKLFF	TGCGCCAGCAGATCCATCGACCGGGACAGGGGATGTCTGAGTCAGGAAAAACTGTTTTTT